This entry describes one TCR beta chain. These data come from a study of blood T cell repertoires in COVID-19. The repertoire was sequenced with immunoSEQ multiplex PCR; TCRdb's copy has only in-frame clones and lacks some. This sample has 50,000 or so clones, with less than 90% found just once. CDR1 and CDR2 (germline): MNHEY, SVGAGI. The CDR3 length is 16 residues. V gave up 2 bases and J gave up 5 bases, with 18 bases separating them. The sample was peripheral blood. The clonotype was recovered from a human donor in a cohort sampled during active COVID-19. The chain is built from TRBV6-5 and TRBJ2-5, with D possibly matching TRBD2 (6 bases). CDR3 DNA: TGTGCCAGCAGTTACGGGGCGGAGGGCAGCCATGAGACCCAGTACTTC. Its translation: CASSYGAEGSHETQYF.